The present T cell receptor beta chain was sequenced within a study of OX40 agonist ivuxolimab in advanced cancers. Turning to the overall study: The costimulatory receptor OX40 (CD134) was targeted by ivuxolimab, a fully human IgG2 agonistic monoclonal antibody. Intravenous ivuxolimab was administered to patients every 2 weeks at six dose levels: 0.01, 0.1, 0.3, 1.5, 3 and 10 mg/kg. Of the roughly 52 dose-escalation patients, hepatocellular carcinoma was present in around 20, melanoma in approximately 15, renal cell carcinoma in 9 and head and neck cancer in 9. The dose-escalation cohort was roughly 83% male with a mean age of approximately 60 years, ranging from roughly 23 to 80. Prior anti-PD-1, anti-PD-L1 or anti-CTLA-4 therapy was permitted, and checkpoint inhibitors had been received by approximately 39% of dose-escalation patients. Partial responses were achieved by three dose-escalation patients, of whom one had hepatocellular carcinoma and two had cutaneous melanoma. Peripheral TCRbeta sequencing aimed to test whether ivuxolimab altered TCR sequence diversity and caused clonal T-cell expansion. The paper reports the monotherapy dose-escalation portion (N of about 51 patients) of the phase I ivuxolimab trial.

To sequence the TCRbeta CDR3 region, genomic DNA was isolated from the sorted cells. The immunoSEQ Assay was used for sequencing of TCRbeta CDR3 regions. TCRdb took this table from immuneACCESS and kept in-frame rearrangements with V and J called. Such tables lack part of the clones; where checked against another copy, unresolved V genes explain under half of the gap, and the rest is unexplained. This sample gives about 54,000 clones in total; roughly 90% of them show up just once. About 9% of the sample is in the top ten clones. Patients with autoimmune disease history or receiving systemic immunosuppression were excluded from the trial. In every dose cohort, peripheral blood was drawn for TCR sequencing at baseline, cycle 4 day 1, and cycle 7 day 1. Samples were obtained from an open-label, multicenter, first-in-human phase I dose-escalation trial of ivuxolimab. The trial enrolled adults with locally advanced or metastatic head and neck squamous cell, hepatocellular, melanoma or renal cell carcinoma. CD4+ and CD8+ T cells were sorted separately from peripheral blood before TCR sequencing.

Sequences MNHEY (CDR1) and SMNVEV (CDR2) are obtained from the germline V gene (reference sequence). Its CDR3 holds 16 amino acids, cysteine through phenylalanine. Only the CDR3 region is kept as DNA, spanning 48 bases read in frame from base 1. V loses 5 bases, J loses 1 base, and the germline ends lie 15 bases apart. Results the study describes overall, beyond this receptor: At doses of 0.1 to 3.0 mg/kg, clonal expansion of both CD4+ and CD8+ blood T cells was observed from baseline to week 6. Low levels of normalized T-cell clonal expansion were also seen in some patients who did not respond. On average, CD8+ T cells showed more expanded clones than CD4+ T cells after ivuxolimab. In partial responders in the 0.1-3.0 mg/kg groups, normalized peripheral clonal expansion was found to be among the lowest, especially among CD8+ T cells. The antigen specificity of the clonally expanded peripheral T cells was not determined.

Comment on this clone: Its target antigen remains unknown. No per-base quality is available; no much larger clone lies one base away.

The receptor was isolated from an adult with an advanced solid tumor such as melanoma, head and neck, liver or kidney cancer. The material sequenced was CD4+ or CD8+ T cells sorted from blood, taken in a trial of the OX40 agonist ivuxolimab. Recombination connected TRBV27 to TRBJ1-5; perhaps TRBD1 is the D gene, with 5 bases matching. The CDR3 protein: CASSPQARGSNQPQHF. The nucleotides read TGTGCCAGCAGTCCCCAGGCGAGGGGAAGCAATCAGCCCCAGCATTTT.